This T cell receptor (beta chain) is drawn from a study of OX40 agonist ivuxolimab in advanced cancers. The CDR3 covers 13 residues. Germline V gene sequence: CDR1 MNHNS, CDR2 SASEGT. J gave up 3 bases and V 8 bases, and 6 bases lay outside the gene matches. As to this clone: Its cognate antigen is unknown.

Clones were read by immunoSEQ multiplex PCR, and TCRdb kept only the in-frame ones, dropping some. The sample lists 20,000 to 30,000 clones, about nine tenths occurring once. Study-wide points: CD4+ and CD8+ blood T cells expanded clonally by week 6 at 0.1 to 3.0 mg/kg.

Collection of blood occurred at baseline, at cycle 4 day 1, and at cycle 7 day 1. Material: CD4+ or CD8+ T cells sorted from blood, obtained in a trial of the OX40 agonist ivuxolimab. This chain uses TRBV6-1 with TRBJ2-7; 8 bases align to TRBD1. The sequence was obtained from an adult with an advanced solid tumor such as melanoma, head and neck, liver or kidney cancer. The CDR3, as DNA: TGTGCCAGCTCCCGGACAGGGATCTACGAGCAGTACTTC. It encodes CASSRTGIYEQYF.